What follows are 26 T cell receptor beta chains derived from one specimen sequenced in a study of blood T cell repertoires in COVID-19. The assay was immunoSEQ multiplex PCR, and TCRdb's table has in-frame clones only and misses some. The sample holds 300,000 to 450,000 clones, 87% seen once. Specimen: peripheral blood. The receptors originated from a woman in her sixties or seventies with COVID-19, enrolled during active disease.

This chain uses TRBV2 with TRBJ1-4, with 7 nucleotides matching TRBD1. The V gene's germline CDR1 is SNHLY and CDR2 FYNNEI. V lost 6 bases to trimming and J lost 5 bases; unmatched junction nucleotides: 6. CDR3 length equals 14 residues. CDR3 coding DNA: TGTGCCAGCAGGGGTGGGACAGAGAATGAAAAACTGTTTTTT. This encodes CASRGGTENEKLFF.

This clone has only a few counts. The rearrangement links TRBV2 to TRBJ2-5; 7 bases are shared with TRBD2. Germline V CDR1 and CDR2: SNHLY, FYNNEI. The CDR3 sequence is 15 residues long. J gave up 7 bases and V 3 bases, and 11 bases lay outside the gene matches. The CDR3 here is CASSDYAGDPGTQYF. The CDR3 region has the DNA TGTGCCAGCAGTGACTATGCGGGGGACCCGGGGACCCAGTACTTC.

The chain joins TRBV9 to TRBJ1-6; 8 nucleotides line up with TRBD1. This CDR3 is 15 amino acids long. The germline V gene encodes CDR1 SGDLS and CDR2 YYNGEE. The V and J ends lost 3 bases and 6 bases, in that order; junction bases with no gene match: 5. CDR3 nucleotides: TGTGCCAGCAGCGCAGGGGGCGGAGTTAATTCACCCCTCCACTTT. Protein sequence: CASSAGGGVNSPLHF.

The J gene is TRBJ1-2, the V gene TRBV5-1; 8 bases are shared with TRBD1. This CDR3 spans 13 amino acids. The V gene's germline CDR1 is SGHRS and CDR2 YFSETQ. With V trimmed by 0 bases and J by 8 bases, 3 bases remained unmatched. The CDR3 region has the DNA TGCGCCAGCAGCTTGGGGACAGGGAGCGGCTACACCTTC. It encodes CASSLGTGSGYTF. Filled out from reference TRBV5-1 and TRBJ1-2, the complete variable domain reads KAGVTQTPRYLIKTRGQQVTLSCSPISGHRSVSWYQQTPGQGLQFLFEYFSETQRNKGNFPGRFSGRQFSNSRSEMNVSTLELGDSALYLCASSLGTGSGYTFGSGTRLTVV.

V usage is TRBV6-5 and J usage is TRBJ1-1; D gene uncertain. The V end lost 6 bases, the J end lost 2 bases, and 16 bases lay between the germline ends. Germline lookup yields CDR1 MNHEY and CDR2 SVGAGI. The CDR3 has 15 residues. The chain's CDR3 is CASRLRGLLNTEAFF. CDR3 sequence (DNA): TGTGCCAGCAGACTTCGAGGACTGCTAAACACTGAAGCTTTCTTT.

This clone was picked up one time. V is TRBV28 and J is TRBJ1-2; 7 nucleotides match TRBD1. The CDR3 has 15 amino acids. J lost 5 bases, V lost 6 bases, and 12 bases had no gene match. Germline V gene lookup returns CDR1 MDHEN and CDR2 SYDVKM. CDR3 sequence reads: CASRSTGTPGYGYTF. In DNA form, the CDR3 reads TGTGCCAGCAGGTCGACAGGGACACCAGGGTATGGCTACACCTTC.

The chain couples TRBV28 to TRBJ1-2; the D gene is possibly TRBD1 (5 bases). Looked up from germline, CDR1 is MDHEN and CDR2 is SYDVKM. Trimming removed 4 bases at V and 4 bases at J, with 19 bases between. This CDR3 has 16 residues. The CDR3 nucleotides are TGTGCCAGCAGTTCGATCCCCTCCGCAGGGATCTATGGCTACACCTTC. This sequence encodes CASSSIPSAGIYGYTF.

The rearrangement links TRBV27 to TRBJ1-1, with D possibly TRBD1 on 5 matching bases. The germline V gene encodes CDR1 MNHEY and CDR2 SMNVEV (reference sequence). The germline V and J ends were trimmed by 0 bases and 10 bases, with 15 bases remaining between them. CDR3 length equals 14 residues. The CDR3: CASSLSKGRVGAFF. The CDR3 nucleotides are TGTGCCAGCAGTTTATCGAAGGGGAGGGTTGGAGCTTTCTTT.

The chain is built from TRBV7-9 and TRBJ2-7, with 9 nucleotides matching TRBD1. The CDR3 contains 13 residues. The germline V gene has CDR1 SEHNR and CDR2 FQNEAQ (reference sequence). The junction had 10 bases not matched to a gene; V was cut back by 10 bases and J by 6 bases. The CDR3, as DNA: TGTGCCACAGCCGGACAGGGGATAGGCGAGCAGTACTTC. It translates to CATAGQGIGEQYF.

The gene calls are TRBV4-1 and TRBJ1-2; 8 nucleotides line up with TRBD1. The V gene's germline CDR1 is MGHRA and CDR2 YSYEKL. V lost 4 bases, J lost 2 bases, and 6 bases stayed unmatched. The CDR3 has 15 residues. In DNA form, the CDR3 reads TGCGCCAGCAGCCCCGGACAGGGTGCAAACTATGGCTACACCTTC. Encoded protein: CASSPGQGANYGYTF.

This rearrangement joins TRBV9 to TRBJ2-2; D not resolved. Trimming pared 0 bases from V and 2 bases from J, leaving 5 bases between. There are 14 residues in the CDR3. CDR1 and CDR2 from the germline V gene are SGDLS and YYNGEE. CDR3 bases: TGTGCCAGCAGCGTAGTCGGTAACACCGGGGAGCTGTTTTTT. This sequence encodes CASSVVGNTGELFF.

This clone has just one count. The chain employs TRBV5-4 and TRBJ2-7, with 8 nucleotides matching TRBD2. The CDR3 is 14 amino acids. Looked up from germline, CDR1 is SGHNT and CDR2 is YYREEE (reference sequence). V trimming: 4 bases; J trimming: 4 bases; junction bases outside the gene matches: 7. CDR3 amino acids: CASSPGGLIYEQYF. The CDR3 DNA sequence: TGTGCCAGCAGCCCGGGGGGGCTAATTTACGAGCAGTACTTC.

The rearrangement uses TRBV24-1 and TRBJ2-7, with a weak D call TRBD2 (5 bases). Trimming pared 2 bases from V and 5 bases from J, leaving 21 bases between. This CDR3 spans 17 amino acids. Germline V gene lookup returns CDR1 KGHDR and CDR2 SFDVKD. The DNA for the CDR3 is TGTGCCACCAGTGATTCGGAGGAGCGCTGGAAGGTCCACGAGCAGTACTTC. Translated, it gives CATSDSEERWKVHEQYF.

The V and J genes are TRBV6-5 and TRBJ1-1; tentatively, D is TRBD1 (5 bases). Trimming stripped 2 bases from V and 5 bases from J, with 12 bases between. The CDR3 is 14 residues long. Per germline, CDR1 MNHEY and CDR2 SVGAGI. The CDR3 coding sequence is TGTGCCAGCAGTTACGCCAGGGTAGGGACTGAAGCTTTCTTT. Translating gives CASSYARVGTEAFF.

As regards this clone: A read error may produce the germline difference seen at one junction end. J is TRBJ2-5 and V is TRBV11-3; the match to TRBD2 covers 7 bases. The germline V gene encodes CDR1 SGHNT and CDR2 YENEEA. CDR3 size: 17 residues. The DNA of the CDR3 is TGTGCCAGCAGCATAGATCGGGCCATCCGGGGGGTCGAGACCCAGTACTTC. The encoded protein is CASSIDRAIRGVETQYF.

The rearrangement uses TRBV5-1 and TRBJ2-3; the match to TRBD1 covers 9 bases. V trimming: 4 bases; J trimming: 5 bases; junction bases outside the gene matches: 14. Germline loops: CDR1 SGHRS, CDR2 YFSETQ. CDR3 length: 17 amino acids. The CDR3 nucleotides are TGCGCCAGCAGCGGGGATACAGGGGGCCGGTTAGGAGATACGCAGTATTTT. Its protein is CASSGDTGGRLGDTQYF.

This clone has more than one count but fewer than ten. The chain is built from TRBV11-2 and TRBJ2-1; D is ambiguous. CDR1 SGHAT and CDR2 FQNNGV come from the germline V gene. Trimming removed 5 bases at V and 4 bases at J, with 6 bases between. The CDR3 has 12 amino acids. The CDR3 sequence is CASSHGYNEQFF. The CDR3 nucleotides are TGTGCCAGCAGCCACGGGTACAATGAGCAGTTCTTC.

V and J are TRBV28 and TRBJ1-5; D not resolved. V lost 3 bases and J lost 6, with 15 bases in between. This CDR3 is built from 15 residues. Germline V lookup: CDR1 MDHEN, CDR2 SYDVKM. CDR3: CASSFSGGRFQPQHF. CDR3 bases: TGTGCCAGCAGTTTTTCGGGAGGTCGGTTTCAGCCCCAGCATTTT.

The genes are TRBV11-3 and TRBJ1-5; a possible D gene is TRBD1 (6 bases). The V and J ends lost 3 bases and 1 base respectively, with 19 bases between them. This CDR3 region has 18 residues. Germline CDR1 reads SGHNT; CDR2 reads YENEEA. CDR3 in amino acids: CASSFNRGAPGSNQPQHF. The DNA of the CDR3 is TGTGCCAGCAGCTTTAATCGGGGGGCCCCGGGAAGCAATCAGCCCCAGCATTTT.

The chain couples TRBV29-1 to TRBJ2-5; D unclear. The CDR3 contains 13 residues. Germline CDR1 and CDR2: SQVTM and ANQGSEA. V gave up 1 base and J gave up 2 bases, with 8 bases separating them. The CDR3 spells CSVEVSGQETQYF. The CDR3, as DNA: TGCAGCGTTGAAGTGTCCGGGCAAGAGACCCAGTACTTC.

Here the CDR3 reads CASSLAGRGSYEQYF. CDR3 bases: TGTGCCAGCAGCTTAGCGGGTAGGGGCTCCTACGAGCAGTACTTC. The rearrangement uses TRBV7-2 and TRBJ2-7, with D perhaps TRBD1 (5 bases). CDR3 length: 15 residues. Looked up from germline, CDR1 is SGHTA and CDR2 is FQGNSA. V was pared by 0 bases and J by 0 bases, with 9 bases between.

Turning to this clone: Other DNA variants within this sample encode the same CDR3. J is TRBJ2-1 and V is TRBV20-1, with unresolved D. The ends were cut back, 5 bases at V and 7 bases at J, with 6 bases in the middle. CDR1 is DFQATT and CDR2 is SNEGSKA in the germline V gene (reference sequence). The CDR3 totals 10 residues. The CDR3 region has the DNA TGCAGTGCTTATCTTAATGAGCAGTTCTTC. Its protein is CSAYLNEQFF.

The J gene is TRBJ1-5, the V gene TRBV4-2, with 7 bases fitting TRBD1. The CDR3 is 16 residues long. Trimming took 5 bases from V and 4 from J; bases not matched to a gene: 11. In germline, CDR1 is LGHNA, CDR2 YNFKEQ. The CDR3 loop is CASSRRQGAGNQPQHF. CDR3 DNA: TGTGCCAGCAGCAGACGACAGGGAGCTGGTAATCAGCCCCAGCATTTT.

CDR3 in amino acids: CASRSGTGDADTQYF. DNA of the CDR3: TGCGCCAGCAGATCCGGGACAGGGGATGCAGATACGCAGTATTTT. This chain joins TRBV5-1 and TRBJ2-3, with 10 positions matching TRBD1. The V gene end was trimmed by 5 bases and the J gene end by 4 bases; junction bases not matched to a gene: 7. This CDR3 is 15 amino acids long. Germline lookup yields CDR1 SGHRS and CDR2 YFSETQ.

This sequence joins TRBV18 and TRBJ1-6, with 7 bases aligning to TRBD1. This CDR3 region has 16 residues. V dropped 6 bases and J dropped 8; count of bases not matched to a gene: 13. CDR1 and CDR2 from the germline V gene are KGHSH and LQKENI. DNA of the CDR3: TGTGCCAGCTCCCTAGTATCGGACAGGCCTCATTCACCCCTCCACTTT. Residues: CASSLVSDRPHSPLHF.

This sequence joins TRBV11-2 and TRBJ2-7; D uncertain. The CDR3 runs to 13 residues. Germline V lookup: CDR1 SGHAT, CDR2 FQNNGV. The V end was cut by 1 base, the J end by 2 bases, with 6 bases between. CDR3 DNA sequence: TGTGCCAGCAGCTTAGGGGCCCCCTACGAGCAGTACTTC. Translated, it gives CASSLGAPYEQYF.